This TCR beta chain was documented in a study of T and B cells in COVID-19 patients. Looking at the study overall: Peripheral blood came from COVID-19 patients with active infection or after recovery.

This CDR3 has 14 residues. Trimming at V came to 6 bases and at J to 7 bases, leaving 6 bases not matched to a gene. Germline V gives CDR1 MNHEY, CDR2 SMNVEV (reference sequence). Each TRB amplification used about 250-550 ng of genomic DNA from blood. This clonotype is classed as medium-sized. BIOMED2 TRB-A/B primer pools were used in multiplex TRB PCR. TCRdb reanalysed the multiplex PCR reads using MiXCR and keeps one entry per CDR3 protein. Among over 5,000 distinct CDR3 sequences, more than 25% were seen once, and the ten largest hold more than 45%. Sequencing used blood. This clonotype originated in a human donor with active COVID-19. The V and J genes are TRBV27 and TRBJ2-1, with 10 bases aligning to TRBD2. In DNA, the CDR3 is TGTGCCAGCAGGGCCAGCGGGAGGGGGAATGAGCAGTTCTTC. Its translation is CASRASGRGNEQFF.